This TCR beta chain was identified during a study of T cells in localized non-small cell lung cancer. Study-level points and caveats: Prolonged overall survival went with higher T cell density in the blood. Uninvolved adjacent lung, not tumor, had the highest T cell clonality. There were a median roughly 61 of the top 100 tumor clones appearing in adjacent lung. The tumor had only one region sequenced, so heterogeneity remains possible.

Assay: immunoSEQ multiplex PCR; the TCRdb copy retains only in-frame clones and omits some. The sample has under 100,000 clones; roughly 91% are singletons. Trimming removed 6 bases at V and 1 base at J, with 12 bases between. The CDR3 contains 14 residues. Germline V gives CDR1 MRHNA, CDR2 SNTAGT. This clone appeared a few times. Its antigen is not identified. This sequence joins TRBV6-4 and TRBJ1-1; D remains unclear. The material sequenced was peripheral blood, taken before any cancer treatment. The receptor was isolated from a woman aged 40 to 75 with stage I squamous cell lung carcinoma. The CDR3 DNA sequence: TGTGCCAGCAGGCAGGAAGAGGGGAACACTGAAGCTTTCTTT. The encoded protein is CASRQEEGNTEAFF.